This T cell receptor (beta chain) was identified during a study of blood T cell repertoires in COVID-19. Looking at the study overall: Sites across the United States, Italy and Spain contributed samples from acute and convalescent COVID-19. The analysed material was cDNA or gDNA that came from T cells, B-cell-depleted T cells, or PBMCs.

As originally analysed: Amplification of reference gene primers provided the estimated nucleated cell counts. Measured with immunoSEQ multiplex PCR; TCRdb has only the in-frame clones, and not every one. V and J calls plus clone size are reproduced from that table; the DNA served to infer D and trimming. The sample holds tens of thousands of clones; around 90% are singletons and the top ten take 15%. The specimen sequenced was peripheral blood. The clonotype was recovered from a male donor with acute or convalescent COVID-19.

CDR3 nucleotide sequence: TGTGCCAGCAGCACGACTGGCGGGGGGGCCGCCGGGGAGCTGTTTTTT. This codes for CASSTTGGGAAGELFF. The chain employs TRBV7-9 and TRBJ2-2; TRBD2 agrees at 9 bases. V shed 5 bases and J 6 bases; nucleotides not matched to a gene: 10. CDR3 length: 16 residues. CDR1 and CDR2 from the germline V gene are SEHNR and FQNEAQ (reference sequence). The full variable domain, with the rest looked up from reference TRBV7-9 and TRBJ2-2, is DTGVSQNPRHKITKRGQNVTFRCDPISEHNRLYWYRQTLGQGPEFLTYFQNEAQLEKSRLLSDRFSAERPKGSFSTLEIQRTEQGDSAMYLCASSTTGGGAAGELFFGEGSRLTVL.